Listed here are 5 T cell receptor beta chains from one sample, sequenced in a study of cytomegalovirus exposure and HLA in healthy donors. The PCR was carried out with 60 Vbeta primers and 13 Jbeta primers. Using immunoSEQ multiplex PCR, the repertoire was profiled, and TCRdb retains in-frame clones only, with some absent. The data contain about 170,000 clones, about four fifths of them singletons. Sequenced: PBMCs. Every receptor here comes from a boy between 2 and 10 years old in good health and CMV-seronegative.

The chain recombines TRBV6-1 with TRBJ1-5, with D hard to call. Trimming pared 1 base from V and 9 bases from J, leaving 16 bases between. Germline V gene sequence: CDR1 MNHNS, CDR2 SASEGT. This CDR3 has 15 amino acids. The CDR3 DNA follows: TGTGCCAGCAGTGAAGGGCAGGCGTCCCTTACGCCCCAGCATTTT. Its translation: CASSEGQASLTPQHF.

This clone occurred once. The V call is TRBV5-1, the J call TRBJ2-7; 10 nucleotides agree with TRBD2. Germline values: CDR1 SGHRS, CDR2 YFSETQ. Trimming took 4 bases from V and 0 from J; bases not matched to a gene: 7. The CDR3 loop spans 16 amino acids. Here the CDR3 reads CASSLFPSGSSYEQYF. In nucleotides, the CDR3 is TGCGCCAGCAGCCTCTTCCCTAGCGGGAGCTCCTACGAGCAGTACTTC.

V is TRBV28 and J is TRBJ1-2, with 12 bases lining up with TRBD1. Germline V lookup: CDR1 MDHEN, CDR2 SYDVKM. The CDR3 consists of 15 residues. Unmatched junction bases numbered 6, after V lost 4 bases and J lost 6 bases. CDR3 sequence: CASSSQGQGADGYTF. The CDR3 nucleotides are TGTGCCAGCAGTTCCCAGGGACAGGGGGCTGATGGCTACACCTTC.

This chain connects TRBV10-1 to TRBJ1-1, with 8 bases aligning to TRBD1. Trimming removed 6 bases from V and 4 bases from J; junction bases left unmatched: 7. The germline V gene encodes CDR1 WNHNN and CDR2 SYGVQD (reference sequence). This CDR3 comprises 14 residues. CDR3 nucleotides: TGCGCCAGCAGCCGGGACAGGAGGCGCACTGAAGCTTTCTTT. It codes for CASSRDRRRTEAFF.

The rearrangement links TRBV7-9 to TRBJ2-5, with D hard to call. The end of the DNA fits TRBJ2-7 better, so the J call may be wrong. The CDR3 totals 12 residues. The germline V gene has CDR1 SEHNR and CDR2 FQNEAQ (reference sequence). The CDR3 region has the DNA TGTGCCAGCAGCTTAACCTCCTACGAGCAGTACTTC. Its protein is CASSLTSYEQYF.